The clone carrying this TCR beta chain appeared a few times. The antigen remains undetermined. This entry comes from a study of T cell repertoires in cytomegalovirus infection. TCRdb ran MiXCR on the reads and lists one entry per CDR3 protein. In the table there are about 130,000 distinct CDR3 sequences, about 24% of which are singletons. The CDR3 has 11 amino acids. Germline lookup yields CDR1 DFQATT and CDR2 SNEGSKA (reference sequence). The V gene lost 3 bases and the J gene lost 12 bases, with 15 bases spanning the gap. This receptor was taken from a human donor in good health (CMV status not recorded). Some clones in this sample may be carry-over from other donors' samples. The chain carries TRBV20-1 and TRBJ2-7; D is ambiguous. The sequencing sample was made of PBMCs, sequenced either directly or after in vitro stimulation (not recorded which). CDR3 amino acids: CSARLDGLGYF. CDR3 DNA sequence: TGCAGTGCTAGGCTGGACGGGTTGGGGTACTTC.